One and the same sample provided the 25 T cell receptor beta chains below, sequenced in a study of blood T cell repertoires in COVID-19. Some clones are missing from TCRdb's copy, which holds only in-frame ones; the method was immunoSEQ multiplex PCR. The table lists under 250,000 clones, under 90% of them singletons. Material: PBMCs or T cells enriched from blood (not recorded which). These receptors were taken from a man in his sixties who had recovered from COVID-19.

The chain carries TRBV11-2 and TRBJ1-6, with D possibly matching TRBD1 (5 bases). Germline CDR1 and CDR2: SGHAT and FQNNGV. The CDR3 contains 15 residues. The V end was cut by 4 bases, the J end by 12 bases, with 19 bases between. The CDR3 protein is CASSWGGLGREPLHF. The CDR3 nucleotides are TGTGCCAGCAGCTGGGGGGGACTTGGACGTGAACCCCTCCACTTT. Looking up the rest from reference TRBV11-2 and TRBJ1-6 gives the full variable domain: EAGVAQSPRYKIIEKRQSVAFWCNPISGHATLYWYQQILGQGPKLLIQFQNNGVVDDSQLPKDRFSAERLKGVDSTLKIQPAKLEDSAVYLCASSWGGLGREPLHFGNGTRLTVT.

The chain carries TRBV11-3 and TRBJ2-5; possible D gene TRBD2, 6 bases. The CDR3 totals 15 residues. V lost 0 bases and J lost 1, with 9 bases in between. In germline, CDR1 is SGHNT, CDR2 YENEEA. CDR3 DNA sequence: TGTGCCAGCAGCTTAGAGGCGGGGTCCCAAGAGACCCAGTACTTC. It is translated as CASSLEAGSQETQYF.

This sequence joins TRBV5-1 and TRBJ2-5; TRBD1 matches 8 bases. V lost 5 bases to trimming and J lost 4 bases; unmatched junction nucleotides: 10. Germline V CDR1 and CDR2: SGHRS, YFSETQ. The CDR3 runs to 15 residues. The CDR3 sequence is CASRATGDSGETQYF. The CDR3 DNA reads as TGCGCCAGCAGGGCGACAGGGGATTCGGGAGAGACCCAGTACTTC.

V usage is TRBV13 and J usage is TRBJ2-3, with a tentative D call TRBD1 (6 bases). Trimming took off 0 bases at V and 4 bases at J, with 11 bases between the two ends. The CDR3 loop spans 15 amino acids. From germline, CDR1 is PRHDT and CDR2 FYEKMQ (reference sequence). As DNA, the CDR3 is TGTGCCAGCAGCTTAGGACAGGGTTTTGCAGATACGCAGTATTTT. It codes for CASSLGQGFADTQYF.

The chain links TRBV29-1 to TRBJ2-1, with 9 bases that match TRBD1. The length of the CDR3 is 15 residues. The germline CDR1 and CDR2 sequences are SQVTM and ANQGSEA. V was clipped by 7 bases and J by 9 bases; unmatched bases: 16. The CDR3 bases are TGCAGCGCCAAGAAGGGGACAGGGAATCTCGGTGAGCAGTTCTTC. Its protein is CSAKKGTGNLGEQFF.

V and J are TRBV9 and TRBJ2-6, with D maybe TRBD1 (5 bases). Looked up from germline, CDR1 is SGDLS and CDR2 is YYNGEE. The V and J ends lost 0 bases and 0 bases respectively, with 13 bases between them. CDR3 length: 18 amino acids. The DNA of the CDR3 is TGTGCCAGCAGCGTAGCTGGGGCCTCAGGCTCTGGGGCCAACGTCCTGACTTTC. It is translated as CASSVAGASGSGANVLTF. Together with reference TRBV9 and TRBJ2-6, the CDR3 gives the full variable domain: DSGVTQTPKHLITATGQRVTLRCSPRSGDLSVYWYQQSLDQGLQFLIQYYNGEERAKGNILERFSAQQFPDLHSELNLSSLELGDSALYFCASSVAGASGSGANVLTFGAGSRLTVL.

V gene TRBV5-6 combines with J gene TRBJ2-2, with D possibly matching TRBD1 (6 bases). This CDR3 is built from 16 residues. CDR1 and CDR2 (germline): SGHDT, YYEEEE. V was shortened by 0 bases and J by 3 bases, with 12 bases between the two germline ends. The CDR3 DNA reads TGTGCCAGCAGCTTGGCCGGGACATCCGACACCGGGGAGCTGTTTTTT. The encoded protein is CASSLAGTSDTGELFF.

The table lists this clone with a few counts. The CDR3 loop reads CASSLVVAAGELFF. The CDR3 coding sequence is TGCGCCAGCAGCTTGGTGGTAGCGGCCGGGGAGCTGTTTTTT. This chain connects TRBV5-1 to TRBJ2-2; TRBD2 is a possible D gene (6 bases). Germline CDR1 is SGHRS and CDR2 is YFSETQ. This CDR3 region has 14 residues. Trimming cost V 0 bases and J 6 bases, with 9 bases left between them.

The chain has TRBV20-1 and TRBJ1-2; 8 bases are a match to TRBD1. The V and J ends lost 3 bases and 6 bases, in that order; junction bases with no gene match: 6. This CDR3 contains 13 residues. The germline gives CDR1 DFQATT, CDR2 SNEGSKA (reference sequence). The CDR3 loop reads CSASRTGGNGYTF. The DNA of the CDR3 is TGCAGTGCTAGTAGAACAGGGGGGAATGGCTACACCTTC.

The chain employs TRBV6-5 and TRBJ1-2, with 7 bases fitting TRBD1. CDR1 is MNHEY, CDR2 SVGAGI, per germline. This CDR3 is built from 14 residues. V dropped 5 bases and J dropped 4; count of bases not matched to a gene: 7. The CDR3 region is CASSPQGPRYGYTF. CDR3 in DNA: TGTGCCAGCAGTCCACAGGGGCCCCGCTATGGCTACACCTTC.

The rearrangement joins TRBV6-5 to TRBJ2-7, with D possibly being TRBD1 (7 bases). Deletions cut 3 bases from V and 4 bases from J, with 13 bases between. CDR3 size: 14 residues. Germline-derived CDR1 and CDR2 are MNHEY and SVGAGI. The CDR3 DNA reads TGTGCCAGCAGTTATGGAGGGGGCGGTTACGAGCAGTACTTC. This encodes CASSYGGGGYEQYF.

The chain recombines TRBV5-6 with TRBJ2-3; possible D gene TRBD2, 7 bases. The V gene's germline CDR1 is SGHDT and CDR2 YYEEEE. Between the trimmed V and J ends, which lost 3 bases and 5 bases, there was a span of 16 bases. CDR3 length: 15 residues. The CDR3 nucleotides are TGTGCCAGCAGCTGGTCGGGGGGCCTAGGAGATACGCAGTATTTT. This codes for CASSWSGGLGDTQYF.

The rearrangement joins TRBV20-1 to TRBJ1-1; D gene uncertain. From germline, CDR1 is DFQATT and CDR2 SNEGSKA (reference sequence). The CDR3 consists of 12 residues. Trimming took 3 bases from V and 4 from J, leaving 9 bases between them. The CDR3 nucleotides read TGCAGTGCTAGTGGTCTTAGCACTGAAGCTTTCTTT. Translating gives CSASGLSTEAFF.

The rearrangement uses TRBV19 and TRBJ2-7; 9 nucleotides match TRBD1. The CDR3 spans 14 residues. Germline assignment: CDR1 LNHDA and CDR2 SQIVND (reference sequence). J was trimmed by 6 bases and V by 9 bases; bases with no gene match: 12. CDR3 region: CASRPPGQGAEQYF. CDR3 sequence (DNA): TGTGCCAGCCGACCCCCGGGACAGGGAGCCGAGCAGTACTTC.

The chain has TRBV23-1 and TRBJ2-1; 9 positions agree with TRBD1. TRBV23-1 is treated as an ORF (open reading frame) with a function not yet certain. V dropped 4 bases and J dropped 2; count of bases not matched to a gene: 9. This CDR3 comprises 17 residues. CDR3 coding DNA: TGCGCCAGCAGTCGCCCCCGGGGGACAGGGACCTACAATGAGCAGTTCTTC. It codes for CASSRPRGTGTYNEQFF.

The J gene is TRBJ2-3, the V gene TRBV24-1; the D gene is possibly TRBD1 (5 bases). CDR1 and CDR2 from the germline V gene are KGHDR and SFDVKD. The CDR3 is 13 residues long. Deletions cut 9 bases from V and 2 bases from J, with 11 bases between. The CDR3 DNA sequence: TGTGCCACCGGCAGGGCCTACACAGATACGCAGTATTTT. This encodes CATGRAYTDTQYF.

The gene calls are TRBV19 and TRBJ2-5, with a weak D call TRBD1 (5 bases). CDR3 length equals 11 residues. V was clipped by 6 bases and J by 3 bases, with 5 bases between them. Germline CDR1 and CDR2: LNHDA and SQIVND (reference sequence). Here the CDR3 reads CASSREETQYF. CDR3 nucleotide sequence: TGTGCCAGTAGCAGGGAAGAGACCCAGTACTTC.

This chain connects TRBV10-3 to TRBJ2-2; 10 bases match TRBD1. The CDR3 runs 14 residues. V shed 10 bases and J 3 bases; nucleotides not matched to a gene: 5. CDR1 and CDR2 (germline): ENHRY, SYGVKD. DNA of the CDR3: TGTGCCACCGGGACAGGGGATGACACCGGGGAGCTGTTTTTT. Translation gives CATGTGDDTGELFF.

A single count supports this clone. This chain uses TRBV30 with TRBJ2-7, with D unresolved. This CDR3 spans 11 amino acids. Germline V gene data show CDR1 as GTSNPN and CDR2 as SVGIG (reference sequence). With 3 bases removed from V and 4 bases from J, the gap between germline ends came to 7 bases. The CDR3 bases are TGTGCCTGGAGACTGAGATACGAGCAGTACTTC. Translation: CAWRLRYEQYF.

The V and J genes are TRBV13 and TRBJ1-3; D gene ambiguous. The CDR3 spans 12 residues. Trimming took off 2 bases at V and 4 bases at J, with 3 bases between the two ends. Germline CDR1 and CDR2: PRHDT and FYEKMQ (reference sequence). The CDR3 loop is CASSLSGNTIYF. For the CDR3, the DNA is TGTGCCAGCAGCTTATCGGGAAACACCATATATTTT.

V gene TRBV7-2 combines with J gene TRBJ1-5; D is ambiguous. This CDR3 region has 12 residues. Germline V gene lookup returns CDR1 SGHTA and CDR2 FQGNSA. The V gene lost 6 bases and the J gene lost 1 base, with 4 bases spanning the gap. The DNA of the CDR3 is TGTGCCAGCAGTCTAAGCAATCAGCCCCAGCATTTT. It encodes CASSLSNQPQHF.

The V gene is TRBV3-1 (or the pseudogene TRBV3-2), the J gene TRBJ1-6; no definite D call. The germline gives CDR1 LGHDT, CDR2 YNNKEL (reference sequence). This CDR3 is 13 amino acids long. V was cut by 4 bases and J by 10 bases, with 11 bases left in between. CDR3 sequence reads: CASSLSAGSPLHF. CDR3 coding DNA: TGTGCCAGCAGCCTATCCGCAGGATCACCCCTCCACTTT.

The rearrangement links TRBV7-2 to TRBJ1-2; TRBD1 agrees at 7 bases. The CDR3 consists of 14 residues. Looked up from germline, CDR1 is SGHTA and CDR2 is FQGNSA. Germline trimming cut 1 base from V and 6 bases from J; bases unmatched to any gene: 5. The CDR3 DNA reads as TGTGCCAGCAGCTTAGGACAGGGAAGTCATGGCTACACCTTC. It is translated as CASSLGQGSHGYTF.

The gene calls are TRBV20-1 and TRBJ1-1; no reliable D call. The ends were cut back, 3 bases at V and 1 base at J, with 6 bases in the middle. The CDR3 is made up of 12 amino acids. Per the germline V gene, CDR1 is DFQATT and CDR2 is SNEGSKA (reference sequence). The CDR3, as DNA: TGCAGTGCTAGTATGAGGAACACTGAAGCTTTCTTT. Amino acid sequence: CSASMRNTEAFF.

A note on this clone: This same CDR3 is encoded by further DNA sequences in the sample. V and J are TRBV7-2 and TRBJ1-4; D is possibly TRBD1 (6 bases). The V gene lost 3 bases and the J gene lost 5 bases, with 7 bases spanning the gap. Per germline, CDR1 SGHTA and CDR2 FQGNSA. The CDR3 spans 13 residues. CDR3 loop: CASSLDRNEKLFF. CDR3 DNA sequence: TGTGCCAGCAGCTTGGACAGAAATGAAAAACTGTTTTTT.